This section outlines one T cell receptor (beta chain) sequence together with its context. These data are taken from a study of preoperative IRX-2 immunotherapy in early breast cancer. This CDR3 contains 13 residues. Trimming shortened V by 4 bases and J by 4 bases, and 8 bases separated the two germline ends. The germline CDR1 and CDR2 sequences are SGHDN and FVKESK. Clones were sequenced by immunoSEQ multiplex PCR, and TCRdb holds only the in-frame ones, with some missing. The sample holds over 20,000 clones, roughly four fifths seen once. Documented treatment: preoperative locoregional IRX-2 cytokine immunotherapy. Patients received preoperative, locoregional IRX-2 cytokine immunotherapy in a phase Ib study.

This specimen consisted of lymph node tissue, obtained after IRX-2 immunotherapy. This clonotype was sampled from a human donor with breast cancer. This chain links TRBV14 with TRBJ1-5; D not resolved. CDR3 region: CASSPAPNQPQHF. CDR3 nucleotide sequence: TGTGCCAGCAGCCCCGCCCCAAATCAGCCCCAGCATTTT.